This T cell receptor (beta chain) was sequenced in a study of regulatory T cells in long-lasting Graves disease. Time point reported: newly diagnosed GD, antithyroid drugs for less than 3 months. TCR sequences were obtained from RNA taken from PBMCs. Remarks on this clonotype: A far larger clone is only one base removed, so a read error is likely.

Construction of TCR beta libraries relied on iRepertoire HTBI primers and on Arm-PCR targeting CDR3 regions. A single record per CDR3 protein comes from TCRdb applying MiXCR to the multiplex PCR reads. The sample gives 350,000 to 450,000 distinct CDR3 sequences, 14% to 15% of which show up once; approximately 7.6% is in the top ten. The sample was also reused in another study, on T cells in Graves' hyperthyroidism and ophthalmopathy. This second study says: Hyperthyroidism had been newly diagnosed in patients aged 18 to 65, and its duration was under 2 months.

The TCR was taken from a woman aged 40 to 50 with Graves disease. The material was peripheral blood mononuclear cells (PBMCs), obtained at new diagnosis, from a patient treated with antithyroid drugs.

The CDR3 loop is CASSLVSSQEAQYF. The CDR3, as DNA: TGTGCCAGCAGCTTAGTCTCCTCCCAAGAGGCCCAGTACTTC. The genes are TRBV7-2 and TRBJ2-5; D gene ambiguous. This CDR3 has 14 amino acids. Germline V gives CDR1 SGHTA, CDR2 FQGNSA.